This T cell receptor beta chain appears in the sequencing data of a study of T cell responses to AZD1222 COVID-19 vaccine. Germline-derived CDR1 and CDR2 are SNHLY and FYNNEI. The J segment lost 3 bases and the V segment lost 5 bases, leaving 3 bases of the junction unmatched. CDR3 length: 13 amino acids. In this sample, this clone turned up a few times. Libraries were prepared by immunoSEQ multiplex PCR; TCRdb keeps only in-frame clonotypes and omits some of them. This table holds about 130,000 clones, more than 70% found once. The sequences come from peripheral blood, collected on day 0 of AZD1222 vaccination. This TCR was sampled from an adult in good health. The rearrangement joins TRBV2 to TRBJ2-5; TRBD1 aligns across 7 bases. The CDR3 nucleotides are TGTGCCAGCAGTCCCGACAGGGAAGAGACCCAGTACTTC. Its translation: CASSPDREETQYF. Complete variable domain (other parts from reference TRBV2 and TRBJ2-5): EPEVTQTPSHQVTQMGQEVILRCVPISNHLYFYWYRQILGQKVEFLVSFYNNEISEKSEIFDDQFSVERPDGSNFTLKIRSTKLEDSAMYFCASSPDREETQYFGPGTRLLVL.